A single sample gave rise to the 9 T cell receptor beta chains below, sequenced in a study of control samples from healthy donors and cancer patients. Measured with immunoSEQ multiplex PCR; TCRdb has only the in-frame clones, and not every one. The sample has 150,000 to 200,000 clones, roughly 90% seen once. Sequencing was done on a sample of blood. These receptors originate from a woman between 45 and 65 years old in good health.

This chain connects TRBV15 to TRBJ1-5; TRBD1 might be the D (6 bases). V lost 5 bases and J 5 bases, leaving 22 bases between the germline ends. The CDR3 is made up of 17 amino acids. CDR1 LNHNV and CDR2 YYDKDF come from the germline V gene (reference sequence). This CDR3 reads CATSPNSGQRIYQPQHF. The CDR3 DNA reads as TGTGCCACCAGCCCTAATTCAGGACAGCGAATTTATCAGCCCCAGCATTTT.

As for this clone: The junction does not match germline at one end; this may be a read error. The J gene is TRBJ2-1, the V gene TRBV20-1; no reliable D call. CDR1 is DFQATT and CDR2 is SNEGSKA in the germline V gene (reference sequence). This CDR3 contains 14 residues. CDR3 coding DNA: TGCAGTGCTAGTCGTCTACTCTCCTCCAATGAGCAGTTCTTC. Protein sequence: CSASRLLSSNEQFF.

The CDR3 sequence: CASSIPDYTEAFF. In DNA, the CDR3 is TGTGCCAGTAGTATCCCGGATTACACTGAAGCTTTCTTT. The V and J genes are TRBV19 and TRBJ1-1; D ambiguous. The CDR3 has 13 amino acids. V was pared by 3 bases and J by 3 bases, with 8 bases between. CDR1 LNHDA and CDR2 SQIVND come from the germline V gene (reference sequence). The full variable domain, rest sourced from reference TRBV19 and TRBJ1-1, is DGGITQSPKYLFRKEGQNVTLSCEQNLNHDAMYWYRQDPGQGLRLIYYSQIVNDFQKGDIAEGYSVSREKKESFPLTVTSAQKNPTAFYLCASSIPDYTEAFFGQGTRLTVV.

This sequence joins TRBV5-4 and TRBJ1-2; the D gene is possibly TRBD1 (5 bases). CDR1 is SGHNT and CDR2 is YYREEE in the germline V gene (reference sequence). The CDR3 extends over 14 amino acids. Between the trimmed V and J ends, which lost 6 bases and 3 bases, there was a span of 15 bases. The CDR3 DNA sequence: TGTGCCAGCACGCTCTTGACGGGGGACTATGGCTACACCTTC. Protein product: CASTLLTGDYGYTF.

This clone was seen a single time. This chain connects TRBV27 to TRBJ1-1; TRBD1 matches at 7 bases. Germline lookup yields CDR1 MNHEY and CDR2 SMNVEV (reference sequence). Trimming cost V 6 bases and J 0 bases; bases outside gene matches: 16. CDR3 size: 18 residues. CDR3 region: CASRLSNRDRLLNTEAFF. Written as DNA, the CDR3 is TGTGCCAGCAGACTAAGTAACCGGGACAGACTGTTGAACACTGAAGCTTTCTTT.

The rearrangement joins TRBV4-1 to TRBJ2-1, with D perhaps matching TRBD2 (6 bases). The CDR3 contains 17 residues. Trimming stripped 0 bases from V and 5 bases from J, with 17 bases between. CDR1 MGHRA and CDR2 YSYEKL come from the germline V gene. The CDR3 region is CASSQDPRRANNNEQFF. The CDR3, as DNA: TGCGCCAGCAGCCAAGACCCCCGGAGGGCTAACAACAATGAGCAGTTCTTC.

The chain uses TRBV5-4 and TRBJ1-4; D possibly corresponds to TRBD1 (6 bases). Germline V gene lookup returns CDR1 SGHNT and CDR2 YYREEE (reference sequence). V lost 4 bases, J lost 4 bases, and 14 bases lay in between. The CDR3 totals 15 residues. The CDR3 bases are TGTGCCAGCAGCAGGACAGACTTAGTTAATGAAAAACTGTTTTTT. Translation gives CASSRTDLVNEKLFF.

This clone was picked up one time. CDR3 protein: CASSWSDRGRGGYTF. The DNA for the CDR3 is TGTGCCAGCAGTTGGTCGGACAGGGGGCGTGGAGGCTACACCTTC. This chain uses TRBV6-5 with TRBJ1-2; TRBD1 matches at 11 bases. The CDR3 contains 15 residues. Germline CDR1 is MNHEY and CDR2 is SVGAGI. V was pared by 4 bases and J by 8 bases, with 9 bases of the junction left unmatched.

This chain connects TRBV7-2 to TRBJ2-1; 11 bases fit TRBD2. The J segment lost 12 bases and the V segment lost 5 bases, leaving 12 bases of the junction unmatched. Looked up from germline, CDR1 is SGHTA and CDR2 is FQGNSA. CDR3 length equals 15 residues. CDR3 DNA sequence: TGTGCCAGCAGCCTAACCGGGACTAGCGGCGGTGGGCAGTTCTTC. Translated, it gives CASSLTGTSGGGQFF.